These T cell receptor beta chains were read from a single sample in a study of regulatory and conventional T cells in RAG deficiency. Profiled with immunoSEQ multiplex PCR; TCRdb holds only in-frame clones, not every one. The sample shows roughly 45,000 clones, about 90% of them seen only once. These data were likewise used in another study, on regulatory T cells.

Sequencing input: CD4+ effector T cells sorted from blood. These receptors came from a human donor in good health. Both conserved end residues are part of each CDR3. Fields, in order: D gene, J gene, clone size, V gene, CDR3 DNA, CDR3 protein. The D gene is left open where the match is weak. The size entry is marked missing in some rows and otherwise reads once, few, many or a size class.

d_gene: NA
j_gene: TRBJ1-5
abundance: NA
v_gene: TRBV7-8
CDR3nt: TGTGCCAGCAGCGGATATACGACAGGTCCTTCCCGACAGCCCCAGCATTTT
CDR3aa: CASSGYTTGPSRQPQHF

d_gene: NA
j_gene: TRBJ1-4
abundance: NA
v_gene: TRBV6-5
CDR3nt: TGTGCCAGCAACAAACAGCTCGGATTAGAAAAACTGTTTTTT
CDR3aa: CASNKQLGLEKLFF

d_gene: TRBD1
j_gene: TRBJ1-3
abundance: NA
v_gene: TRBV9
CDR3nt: TGTGCCAGCAGCGTAGAAGGGGGCGTAAACACCATATATTTT
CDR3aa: CASSVEGGVNTIYF

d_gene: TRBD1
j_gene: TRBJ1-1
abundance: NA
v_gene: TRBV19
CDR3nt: TGTGCCAGTAGTAGCGGACAGGGGAACACTGAAGCTTTCTTT
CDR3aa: CASSSGQGNTEAFF

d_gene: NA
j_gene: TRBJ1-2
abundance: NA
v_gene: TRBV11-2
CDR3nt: TGTGCCAGCAGCTTAAACAGGGCGAGTGGCTACACCTTC
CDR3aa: CASSLNRASGYTF

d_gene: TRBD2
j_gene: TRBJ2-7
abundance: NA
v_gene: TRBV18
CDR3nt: TGTGCCAGCTCACCATCTCCCACAGATTCACTAGCGGTGCCTCTCTACGAGCAGTACTTC
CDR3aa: CASSPSPTDSLAVPLYEQYF

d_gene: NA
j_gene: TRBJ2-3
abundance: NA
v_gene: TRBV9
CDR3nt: TGTGCCAGCAGCGTAGACGTTGGGCTTAATGCTGGAACAGATACGCAGTATTTT
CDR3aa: CASSVDVGLNAGTDTQYF

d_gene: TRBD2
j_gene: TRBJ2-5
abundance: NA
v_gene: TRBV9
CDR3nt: TGTGCCAGCAGCGCTCCCGAACGAGGACTAGCGGGAGGGGAGACCCAGTACTTC
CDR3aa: CASSAPERGLAGGETQYF

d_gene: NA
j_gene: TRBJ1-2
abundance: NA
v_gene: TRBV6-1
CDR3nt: TGTGCCAGCAGTTCGAGTAATACGGGACATGGCTACACCTTC
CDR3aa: CASSSSNTGHGYTF

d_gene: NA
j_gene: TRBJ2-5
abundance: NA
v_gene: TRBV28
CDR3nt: TGTGCCAGCAGTTCTGCAGGGGCGGGAGTGGACCAAGAGACCCAGTACTTC
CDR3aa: CASSSAGAGVDQETQYF

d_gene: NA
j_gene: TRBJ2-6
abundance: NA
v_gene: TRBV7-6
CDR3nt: TGTGCCAGCAGCCCGCCGACACTCTCCTCTGGGGCCAACGTCCTGACTTTC
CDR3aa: CASSPPTLSSGANVLTF

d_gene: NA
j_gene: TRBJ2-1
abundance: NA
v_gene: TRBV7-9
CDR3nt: TGTGCCAGCAGCCACGGGTCAGGGATCCACAATGAGCAGTTCTTC
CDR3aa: CASSHGSGIHNEQFF

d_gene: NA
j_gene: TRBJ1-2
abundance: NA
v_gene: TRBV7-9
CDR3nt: TGTGCCAGGGGGAATGATGGTGAGGGGAGCTATGGCTACACCTTC
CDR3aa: CARGNDGEGSYGYTF

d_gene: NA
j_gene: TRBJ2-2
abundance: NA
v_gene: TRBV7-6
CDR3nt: TGTGCCAGCAGCTCCCGGGGGAGCGGTCCCACCGGGGAGCTGTTTTTT
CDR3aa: CASSSRGSGPTGELFF

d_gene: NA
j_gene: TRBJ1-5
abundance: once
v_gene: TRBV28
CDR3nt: TGTGCCAGCAGTTTATTGGGCAGGTCTTATCAGCCCCAGCATTTT
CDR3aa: CASSLLGRSYQPQHF

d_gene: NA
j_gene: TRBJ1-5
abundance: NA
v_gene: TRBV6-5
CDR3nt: TGTGCCAGCAGTGCAGGCAGGGGAGGTCAGCCCCAGCATTTT
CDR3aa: CASSAGRGGQPQHF

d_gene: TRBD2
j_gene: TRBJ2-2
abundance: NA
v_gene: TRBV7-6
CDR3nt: TGTGCCAGCAGTCCGACGGGGATCTCGGGGGGGACCGGGGAGCTGTTTTTT
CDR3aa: CASSPTGISGGTGELFF

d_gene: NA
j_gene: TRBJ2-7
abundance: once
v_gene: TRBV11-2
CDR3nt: TGTGCCAGCAGCTTACAGGGGCACGAGCAGTACTTC
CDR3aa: CASSLQGHEQYF

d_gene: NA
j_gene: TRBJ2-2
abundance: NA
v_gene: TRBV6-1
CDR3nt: TGTGCCAGCAGTGAAGGGTACCCAGGATCGGGAGTTGGCGGGGAGCTGTTTTTT
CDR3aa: CASSEGYPGSGVGGELFF

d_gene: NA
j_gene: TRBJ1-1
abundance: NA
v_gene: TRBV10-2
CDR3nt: TGCGCCAGCAGTTTACAGGGGAACACTGAAGCTTTCTTT
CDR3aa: CASSLQGNTEAFF

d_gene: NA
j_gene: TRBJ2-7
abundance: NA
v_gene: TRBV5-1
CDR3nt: TGCGCCAGCAGCTTGGAATCCGATAGCTCCTACGAGCAGTACTTC
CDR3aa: CASSLESDSSYEQYF

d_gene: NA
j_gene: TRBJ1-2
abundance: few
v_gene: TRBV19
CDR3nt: TGTGCCAGTAGTATACTGCGGGGGGCTAACTATGGCTACACCTTC
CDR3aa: CASSILRGANYGYTF

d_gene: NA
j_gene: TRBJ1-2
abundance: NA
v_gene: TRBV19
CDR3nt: TGTGCCAGTAGTAGGTTCCGGGAGGATGGCTACACCTTC
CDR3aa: CASSRFREDGYTF

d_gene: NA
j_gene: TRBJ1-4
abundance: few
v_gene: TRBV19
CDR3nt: TGTGCCAGTAGTGACCCGGGAAAACTGTTTTTT
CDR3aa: CASSDPGKLFF

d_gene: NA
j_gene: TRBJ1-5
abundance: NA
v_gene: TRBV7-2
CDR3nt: TGTGCCAGCAGCTTCCGATTAGATCAGCCCCAGCATTTT
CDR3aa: CASSFRLDQPQHF

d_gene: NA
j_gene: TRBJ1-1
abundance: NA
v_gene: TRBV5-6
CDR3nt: TGTGCCAGCAGCTTGGAACGATTTAGCACTGAAGCTTTCTTT
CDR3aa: CASSLERFSTEAFF

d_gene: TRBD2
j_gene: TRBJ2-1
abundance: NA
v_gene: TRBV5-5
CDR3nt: TGTGCCAGCAGCTTGCGGAGGCGGGCTAGCGGGGCCAATGAGCAGTTCTTC
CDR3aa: CASSLRRRASGANEQFF

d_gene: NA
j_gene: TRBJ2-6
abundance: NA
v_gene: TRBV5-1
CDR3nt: TGCGCCAGCAGCTTGAGGGGTGAGGCCAACGTCCTGACTTTC
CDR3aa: CASSLRGEANVLTF

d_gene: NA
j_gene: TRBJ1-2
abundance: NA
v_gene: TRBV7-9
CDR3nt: TGTGCCAGCAGCTTAAGGGGCAGTAACGGCGGCTACACCTTC
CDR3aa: CASSLRGSNGGYTF

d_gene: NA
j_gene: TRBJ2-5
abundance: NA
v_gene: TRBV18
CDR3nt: TGTGCCAGCTCACCGGGCGGCCTAGCAAAAGAGACCCAGTACTTC
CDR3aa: CASSPGGLAKETQYF

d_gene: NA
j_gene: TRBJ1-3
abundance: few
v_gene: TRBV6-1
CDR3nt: TGTGCCAGCAGTGAAGCTTGGGGGGCGCGGGACACCATATATTTT
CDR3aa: CASSEAWGARDTIYF

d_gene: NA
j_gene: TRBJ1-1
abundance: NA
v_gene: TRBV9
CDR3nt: TGTGCCAGCAGCGTAGATTCTCGGGGACCGAACACTGAAGCTTTCTTT
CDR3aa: CASSVDSRGPNTEAFF

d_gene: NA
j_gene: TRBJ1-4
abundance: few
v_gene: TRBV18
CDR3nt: TGTGCCAGCTCACCACCGTCACAACTCGGGGATTATGAAAAACTGTTTTTT
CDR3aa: CASSPPSQLGDYEKLFF

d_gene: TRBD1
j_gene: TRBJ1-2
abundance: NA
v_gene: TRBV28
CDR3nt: TGTGCCAGCAGTTTTCCAGGGGGCGATGGCTACACCTTC
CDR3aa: CASSFPGGDGYTF

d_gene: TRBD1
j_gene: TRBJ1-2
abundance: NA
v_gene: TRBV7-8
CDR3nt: TGTGCCAGCAGCCCTAGAAGGGACAGCATCTATGGCTACACCTTC
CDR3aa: CASSPRRDSIYGYTF

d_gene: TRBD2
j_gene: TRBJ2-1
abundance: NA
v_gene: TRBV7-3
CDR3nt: TGTGCCAGCAGCTTACAGCGGGGGGCCTACAATGAGCAGTTCTTC
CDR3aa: CASSLQRGAYNEQFF

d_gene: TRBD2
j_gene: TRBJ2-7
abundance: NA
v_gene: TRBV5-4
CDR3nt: TGTGCCAGCAGCCGTCAGCGGGAGAAGGGCGAGCAGTACTTC
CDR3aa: CASSRQREKGEQYF

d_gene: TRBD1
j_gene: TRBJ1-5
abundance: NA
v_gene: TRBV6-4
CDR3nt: TGTGCCAGCAAGACAGGGGGCTTTGATCAGCCCCAGCATTTT
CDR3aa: CASKTGGFDQPQHF

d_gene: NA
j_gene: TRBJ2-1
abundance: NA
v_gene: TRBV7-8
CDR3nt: TGTGCCAGCAGCCCCCTGGGTGAGCAGTTCTTC
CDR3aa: CASSPLGEQFF

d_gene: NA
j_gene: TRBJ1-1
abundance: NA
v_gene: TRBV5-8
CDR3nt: TGTGCCAGCAGCTTAGTCTTGGGACTCCCGAACACTGAAGCTTTCTTT
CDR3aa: CASSLVLGLPNTEAFF

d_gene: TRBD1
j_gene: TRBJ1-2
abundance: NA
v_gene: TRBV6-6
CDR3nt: TGTGCCAGCAGGGGACAGGGTAGTGGCTACACCTTC
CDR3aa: CASRGQGSGYTF

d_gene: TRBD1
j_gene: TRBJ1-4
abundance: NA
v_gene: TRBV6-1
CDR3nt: TGTGCCAGCAGTGAATCTCGGAGGGCAGGGGGTAATGAAAAACTGTTTTTT
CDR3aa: CASSESRRAGGNEKLFF

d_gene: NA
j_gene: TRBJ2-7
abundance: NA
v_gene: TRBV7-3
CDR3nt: TGTGCCAGCAGCTTAAATTCCGGGGGAGACTACGAGCAGTACTTC
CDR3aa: CASSLNSGGDYEQYF

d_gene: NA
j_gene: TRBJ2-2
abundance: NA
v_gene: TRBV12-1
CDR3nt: TGTGCCAGCAGCTTTGAATGGAAGAACACCGGGGAGCTGTTTTTT
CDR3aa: CASSFEWKNTGELFF

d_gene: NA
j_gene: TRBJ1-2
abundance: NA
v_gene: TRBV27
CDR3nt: TGTGCCAGCAGTCAGCAGTGGGACGGATTTTATGGCTACACCTTC
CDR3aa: CASSQQWDGFYGYTF

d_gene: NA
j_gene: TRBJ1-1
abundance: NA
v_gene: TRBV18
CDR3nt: TGTGCCAGCTCACCACCGAACGTGAAGAACACTGAAGCTTTCTTT
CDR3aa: CASSPPNVKNTEAFF

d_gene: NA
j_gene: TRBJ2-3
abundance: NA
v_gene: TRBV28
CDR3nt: TGTGCCAGCATTGTGCCGGGGGCGGGCGATACGCAGTATTTT
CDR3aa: CASIVPGAGDTQYF

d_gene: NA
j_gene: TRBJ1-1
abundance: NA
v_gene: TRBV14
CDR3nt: TGTGCCAGCAGCCAAGACCGGGTGGGGACTGAAGCTTTCTTT
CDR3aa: CASSQDRVGTEAFF

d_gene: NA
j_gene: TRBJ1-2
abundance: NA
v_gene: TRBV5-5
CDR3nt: TGTGCCAGCAGCCTGACAGGTTTCGACTATGGCTACACCTTC
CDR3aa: CASSLTGFDYGYTF

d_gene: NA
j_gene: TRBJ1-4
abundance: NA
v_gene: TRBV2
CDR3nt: TGTGCCAGCAGTGAATGGGGGACAACCAAAAAACTGTTTTTT
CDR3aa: CASSEWGTTKKLFF

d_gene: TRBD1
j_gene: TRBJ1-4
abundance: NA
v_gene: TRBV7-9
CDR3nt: TGTGCCAGCAGCTTAGAGGGACAGACTAATGAAAAACTGTTTTTT
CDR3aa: CASSLEGQTNEKLFF

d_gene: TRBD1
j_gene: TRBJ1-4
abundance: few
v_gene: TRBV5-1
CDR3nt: TGCGCCAGCAGCCTAACCGGGACAGGGGAAAAACTGTTTTTT
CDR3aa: CASSLTGTGEKLFF

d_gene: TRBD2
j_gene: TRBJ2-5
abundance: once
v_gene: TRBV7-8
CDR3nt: TGTGCCAGCAGCCACTTGAGCCGCGCGGCTAGCGGTGCACCCGGCGTGGGGGAGACCCAGTACTTC
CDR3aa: CASSHLSRAASGAPGVGETQYF

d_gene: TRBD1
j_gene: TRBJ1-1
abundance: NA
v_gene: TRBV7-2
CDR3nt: TGTGCCAGCAGGCTCGAACAGGGGGCGGGCACTGAAGCTTTCTTT
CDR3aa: CASRLEQGAGTEAFF

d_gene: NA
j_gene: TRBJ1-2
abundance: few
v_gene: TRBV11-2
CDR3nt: TGTGCCAGCAGCATAGGACAGTTGGATGGCTACACCTTC
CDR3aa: CASSIGQLDGYTF

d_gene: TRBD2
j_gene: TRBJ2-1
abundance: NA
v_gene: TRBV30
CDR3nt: TGTGCCTGGAGTGTACGGACTAGCGGGGGGAATGAGCAGTTCTTC
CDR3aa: CAWSVRTSGGNEQFF

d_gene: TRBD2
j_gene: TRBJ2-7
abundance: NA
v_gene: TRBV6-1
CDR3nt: TGTGCCAGCATCGAGACTAGCGGGAAAGCAGAGCAGTACTTC
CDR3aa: CASIETSGKAEQYF

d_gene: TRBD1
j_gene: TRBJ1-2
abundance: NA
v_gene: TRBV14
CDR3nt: TGTGCCAGCAGCCACGCCGGGACAGCTGATGGCTACACCTTC
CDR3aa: CASSHAGTADGYTF

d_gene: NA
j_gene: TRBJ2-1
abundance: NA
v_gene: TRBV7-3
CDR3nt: TGTGCCAGCAGCTTCTCGACTGGGACCTTGACTGAGCAGTTCTTC
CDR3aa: CASSFSTGTLTEQFF

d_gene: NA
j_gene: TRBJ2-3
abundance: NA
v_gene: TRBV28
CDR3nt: TGTGCCAGCAGTTGGGTAACAGATACGCAGTATTTT
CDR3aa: CASSWVTDTQYF